This T cell receptor beta chain was sequenced for a study of Ad26.COV2.S vaccination and SARS-CoV-2 variants. TCRdb keeps only in-frame clones here, not all; method: immunoSEQ multiplex PCR. The table lists a few hundred thousand clones, about 92% of them singletons, with over 1.5% in the top ten. Trimming pared 8 bases from V and 1 base from J, leaving 6 bases between. The V gene's germline CDR1 is SEHNR and CDR2 FQNEAQ (reference sequence). The CDR3 loop spans 12 amino acids. Regarding treatment: 15 to 20 received Ad26.COV2.S at low or high dose, single or two shots; several received placebo; per-sample allocation not given. Day 63 after the first vaccine or placebo injection was the time point for sampling.

The source was peripheral blood, collected in a trial of Ad26.COV2.S vaccine versus placebo. The sequence was collected from a person aged 18-60 years who received the Ad26.COV2.S COVID-19 vaccine or a placebo. The chain joins TRBV7-9 to TRBJ2-1; TRBD1 might be the D (5 bases). The CDR3 here is CASGASYNEQFF. CDR3 DNA sequence: TGTGCCAGCGGGGCATCCTACAATGAGCAGTTCTTC.